The 14 T cell receptor beta chains listed next were all sequenced from one sample in a study of beta chain features in type 1 diabetes. The whole isolated RNA underwent reverse transcription, so sequencing captured expressed TCRB transcripts. Here immunoSEQ multiplex PCR was the method, and the copy in TCRdb shows in-frame clones only, minus some. The table lists fewer than 350,000 clones, about 18% of them singletons, with 0.044% in the top ten. The source material was naive CD4+ T cells from blood. These receptors were taken from a woman under 30 in good health.

V gene TRBV7-2 combines with J gene TRBJ1-6; possibly TRBD1 for D (6 bases). Germline V CDR1 and CDR2: SGHTA, FQGNSA. The V and J ends lost 1 base and 6 bases respectively, with 10 bases between them. The CDR3 is made up of 15 amino acids. CDR3 bases: TGTGCCAGCAGCTTAGTACAGGGCGGTAATTCACCCCTCCACTTT. Amino acids: CASSLVQGGNSPLHF. Full variable domain (outside the CDR3, taken from reference TRBV7-2 and TRBJ1-6): GAGVSQSPSNKVTEKGKDVELRCDPISGHTALYWYRQSLGQGLEFLIYFQGNSAPDKSGLPSDRFSAERTGGSVSTLTIQRTQQEDSAVYLCASSLVQGGNSPLHFGNGTRLTVT.

The rearrangement links TRBV7-2 to TRBJ2-3; D uncertain. The CDR3 sequence is 14 residues long. Trimming pared 5 bases from V and 3 bases from J, leaving 12 bases between. The V gene's germline CDR1 is SGHTA and CDR2 FQGNSA. DNA for the CDR3: TGTGCCAGCAGCCCACCCCTAGTTACAGATACGCAGTATTTT. It codes for CASSPPLVTDTQYF.

This sequence joins TRBV5-1 and TRBJ2-1, with D tentatively TRBD2 (6 bases). Germline-derived CDR1 and CDR2 are SGHRS and YFSETQ. This CDR3 has 16 amino acids. Trimming shortened V by 1 base and J by 0 bases, and 11 bases separated the two germline ends. The CDR3 here is CASSLSGGISYNEQFF. CDR3 in DNA: TGCGCCAGCAGCTTGTCGGGCGGGATCTCCTACAATGAGCAGTTCTTC. Based on the CDR3 plus reference TRBV5-1 and TRBJ2-1, the full variable domain is KAGVTQTPRYLIKTRGQQVTLSCSPISGHRSVSWYQQTPGQGLQFLFEYFSETQRNKGNFPGRFSGRQFSNSRSEMNVSTLELGDSALYLCASSLSGGISYNEQFFGPGTRLTVL.

The rearrangement links TRBV4-1 to TRBJ2-3; D perhaps matches TRBD2 (6 bases). Germline V gene lookup returns CDR1 MGHRA and CDR2 YSYEKL. The CDR3 spans 16 residues. Trimming removed 0 bases at V and 4 bases at J, with 14 bases between. The CDR3 nucleotides read TGCGCCAGCAGCCAAGATCGGGGGAGGTGGGCAGATACGCAGTATTTT. Translating it yields CASSQDRGRWADTQYF.

CDR3 nucleotides: TGTGCCAGCAGCTCCAGGGTACTCCGAGAGACCCAGTACTTC. It codes for CASSSRVLRETQYF. The V gene is TRBV5-4, the J gene TRBJ2-5, with D maybe TRBD1 (5 bases). V lost 3 bases, J lost 4 bases, and 13 bases lay in between. The CDR3 runs 14 residues. The germline gives CDR1 SGHNT, CDR2 YYREEE (reference sequence).

A note on this clone: Other DNA sequences from this sample encode an identical CDR3 as well. Written as DNA, the CDR3 is TGTGCCAGCAGCTTAGCCCGGACTAGCGGAGAGACCCAGTACTTC. Translated, it gives CASSLARTSGETQYF. The rearrangement links TRBV7-2 to TRBJ2-5; 10 nucleotides agree with TRBD2. The CDR3 extends over 15 amino acids. Germline CDR1 SGHTA, CDR2 FQGNSA. The junction had 2 bases not matched to a gene; V was cut back by 0 bases and J by 4 bases.

This clone turned up a few times. The V and J genes are TRBV10-3 and TRBJ1-1; TRBD1 agrees at 9 bases. In germline, CDR1 is ENHRY, CDR2 SYGVKD. After removal of 2 bases from V and 6 bases from J, the junction contained 10 bases not matched to a gene. The CDR3 extends over 16 amino acids. The CDR3: CAISEPAGQGSAEAFF. CDR3 bases: TGTGCCATCAGTGAGCCCGCGGGACAGGGAAGCGCTGAAGCTTTCTTT.

This clone was recorded a few times. The chain joins TRBV2 to TRBJ2-5; tentatively, D is TRBD2 (6 bases). V lost 8 bases to trimming and J lost 3 bases, with 16 bases between them. In germline, CDR1 is SNHLY, CDR2 FYNNEI. CDR3 length: 14 residues. Written as DNA, the CDR3 is TGTGCCAGCCCCCCGGCCACGGGGGAAGAGACCCAGTACTTC. Protein: CASPPATGEETQYF.

The V call is TRBV9, the J call TRBJ1-2, with 10 positions matching TRBD1. The CDR3 spans 13 residues. The V gene end was trimmed by 4 bases and the J gene end by 7 bases; junction bases not matched to a gene: 4. CDR1 and CDR2 (germline): SGDLS, YYNGEE. CDR3 loop: CASSPDRGPGYTF. In DNA, the CDR3 is TGTGCCAGCAGCCCAGACAGGGGGCCTGGCTACACCTTC.

For this clone: Additional DNA sequences in this sample encode the identical CDR3. The chain combines TRBV5-1 with TRBJ2-2; D might be TRBD2 (6 bases). This CDR3 spans 15 amino acids. CDR1 is SGHRS and CDR2 is YFSETQ in the germline V gene. Between the trimmed V and J ends, which lost 4 bases and 0 bases, there was a span of 10 bases. The CDR3 nucleotides are TGCGCCAGCAGCACCGGGACTGCGAACACCGGGGAGCTGTTTTTT. Its protein is CASSTGTANTGELFF. Supplemented by reference TRBV5-1 and TRBJ2-2, the full variable domain reads KAGVTQTPRYLIKTRGQQVTLSCSPISGHRSVSWYQQTPGQGLQFLFEYFSETQRNKGNFPGRFSGRQFSNSRSEMNVSTLELGDSALYLCASSTGTANTGELFFGEGSRLTVL.

The rearrangement links TRBV30 to TRBJ2-1, with D perhaps matching TRBD1 (6 bases). Deletions cut 4 bases from V and 1 base from J, with 8 bases between. CDR3 length: 13 amino acids. Per germline, CDR1 GTSNPN and CDR2 SVGIG (reference sequence). For the CDR3, the DNA is TGTGCCTGGACCACAGGGTCCTACAATGAGCAGTTCTTC. Translating it yields CAWTTGSYNEQFF.

This chain joins TRBV9 and TRBJ2-2; maybe TRBD2 (6 bases). The ends were cut back, 3 bases at V and 8 bases at J, with 23 bases in the middle. The CDR3 runs 17 residues. Germline lookup yields CDR1 SGDLS and CDR2 YYNGEE. The chain's CDR3 is CASSAPLGLPRSGELFF. The CDR3 DNA reads as TGTGCCAGCAGCGCACCCCTGGGACTCCCCCGGTCGGGGGAGCTGTTTTTT.

This sequence joins TRBV5-6 and TRBJ2-5; TRBD1 aligns across 7 bases. The CDR3 has 15 residues. CDR1 is SGHDT and CDR2 is YYEEEE in the germline V gene. The V gene end was trimmed by 4 bases and the J gene end by 5 bases; junction bases not matched to a gene: 11. The CDR3 DNA reads TGTGCCAGCAGCACCCGACAGGGATTAATGGAGACCCAGTACTTC. Its translation: CASSTRQGLMETQYF.

CDR3 loop: CAIMTGGGNEQYF. CDR3 coding DNA: TGTGCCATCATGACAGGGGGAGGCAACGAGCAGTACTTC. This chain links TRBV10-3 with TRBJ2-7, with 9 bases matching TRBD1. From germline, CDR1 is ENHRY and CDR2 SYGVKD. The V gene end was trimmed by 7 bases and the J gene end by 5 bases; junction bases not matched to a gene: 6. This CDR3 has 13 residues.